These T cell receptor beta chains were read from a single sample in a study of blood T cell repertoires in COVID-19. Libraries were prepared by immunoSEQ multiplex PCR; TCRdb keeps only in-frame clonotypes and omits some of them. The sample lists tens of thousands of clones; about 81% were seen once. Sequencing was performed on peripheral blood. The receptors come from a man aged 60 to 75 with COVID-19, enrolled during active disease. The CDR3 runs from the conserved cysteine through the conserved F or W. The order of the fields is J gene, V gene, clone size, D gene, CDR3 protein, CDR3 DNA. The D gene is left open where the match is weak. Size is omitted from some rows. Given values are once, few, many or a class for expanded clones.

>TRBJ1-2|TRBV5-4|.|.
CASSLEEGRKYGYTF
TGTGCCAGCAGCTTGGAGGAGGGTCGTAAATATGGCTACACCTTC
>TRBJ2-5|TRBV6-1|.|.
CASSEATGRGETQYF
TGTGCCAGCAGTGAAGCGACGGGCCGGGGGGAGACCCAGTACTTC
>TRBJ1-3|TRBV4-2|.|TRBD1
CASSQDPGQGAGNTIYF
TGTGCCAGCAGCCAAGACCCGGGACAGGGGGCTGGAAACACCATATATTTT
>TRBJ2-5|TRBV11-3|.|.
CASSTEETQYF
TGTGCCAGCAGCACAGAAGAGACCCAGTACTTC
>TRBJ2-3|TRBV2|.|TRBD2
CASSEMGLADTQYF
TGTGCCAGCAGTGAAATGGGACTAGCGGATACGCAGTATTTT
>TRBJ1-1|TRBV11-2|.|.
CASSIEAGFNTEAFF
TGTGCCAGCAGTATAGAGGCAGGGTTCAACACTGAAGCTTTCTTT
>TRBJ2-1|TRBV11-2|.|.
CASSLEGSPYNEQFF
TGTGCCAGCAGCTTAGAAGGGAGCCCTTACAATGAGCAGTTCTTC
>TRBJ1-1|TRBV7-8|.|.
CASSPGGTEAFF
TGTGCCAGCAGTCCCGGGGGCACTGAAGCTTTCTTT
>TRBJ1-1|TRBV12-3/TRBV12-4|.|.
CASSGDRTEAFF
TGTGCCAGCAGTGGAGATCGGACTGAAGCTTTCTTT
>TRBJ2-4|TRBV12-5|.|.
CASGAGRGTQNIQYF
TGTGCTAGTGGCGCCGGCCGGGGGACCCAAAACATTCAGTACTTC
>TRBJ1-2|TRBV3-1/TRBV3-2|.|.
CASSQQGGYGYTF
TGTGCCAGCAGCCAACAGGGCGGATATGGCTACACCTTC
>TRBJ2-3|TRBV10-2|few|TRBD2
CASSESGRGGLAGPGGTDTQYF
TGCGCCAGCAGTGAGTCAGGCAGGGGCGGACTAGCGGGTCCCGGGGGCACAGATACGCAGTATTTT
>TRBJ1-1|TRBV7-3|.|.
CASSLAGAPLGEAFF
TGTGCCAGCAGCTTAGCTGGGGCCCCGTTGGGAGAAGCTTTCTTT
>TRBJ1-2|TRBV7-9|many|.
CASSSVRGANYGYTF
TGTGCCAGCAGCTCAGTTCGGGGGGCAAACTATGGCTACACCTTC
>TRBJ1-1|TRBV3-1/TRBV3-2|few|TRBD1
CASSPTTGRFAEAFF
TGTGCCAGCAGCCCCACGACAGGGAGATTCGCTGAAGCTTTCTTT
>TRBJ2-7|TRBV5-5|.|TRBD2
CASSLDLAVTYEQYF
TGTGCCAGCAGCTTGGATCTAGCGGTGACCTACGAGCAGTACTTC
>TRBJ1-6|TRBV5-8|.|TRBD1
CASSSRTGGNNSPLHF
TGTGCCAGCAGCTCCCGGACAGGGGGAAACAATTCACCCCTCCACTTT
>TRBJ1-6|TRBV5-1|.|TRBD1
CASSLADRGSYNSPLHF
TGCGCCAGCAGCTTGGCGGACAGGGGCTCCTATAATTCACCCCTCCACTTT
>TRBJ2-7|TRBV6-5|.|TRBD1
CASSYGGTGTYEQYF
TGTGCCAGCAGTTACGGCGGGACAGGGACCTACGAGCAGTACTTC
>TRBJ1-3|TRBV30|.|TRBD1
CAWSTGQNSGNTIYF
TGTGCCTGGAGTACGGGACAGAACTCTGGAAACACCATATATTTT
>TRBJ1-1|TRBV6-1|.|.
CASSESGRDSAFF
TGTGCCAGCAGTGAATCTGGCAGGGATTCGGCTTTCTTT
>TRBJ2-3|TRBV9|.|TRBD1
CASSRSGQGNTDTQYF
TGTGCCAGCAGCAGGTCCGGACAGGGGAACACAGATACGCAGTATTTT
>TRBJ1-3|TRBV4-2|few|.
CASSLQNTIYF
TGTGCCAGCAGCCTCCAAAACACCATATATTTT
>TRBJ1-1|TRBV15|.|.
CATSRRPRLLPSNTEAFF
TGTGCCACCAGCAGGAGGCCCCGTCTCCTGCCATCGAACACTGAAGCTTTCTTT
>TRBJ1-1|TRBV5-1|.|.
CASSSSRGNTEAFF
TGCGCCAGCAGCTCATCAAGAGGGAACACTGAAGCTTTCTTT
>TRBJ2-3|TRBV19|.|.
CASSAASSDTQYF
TGTGCCAGTAGCGCGGCTAGCAGTGATACGCAGTATTTT
>TRBJ2-7|TRBV9|.|.
CASSPGGSYEQYF
TGTGCCAGCAGCCCCGGGGGCTCCTACGAGCAGTACTTC
>TRBJ1-6|TRBV29-1|.|.
CSAATEINSPLHF
TGCAGCGCTGCGACAGAGATTAATTCACCCCTCCACTTT
>TRBJ1-2|TRBV11-2|.|.
CASSLGVGGTYGYTF
TGTGCCAGCAGCTTAGGGGTCGGGGGGACCTATGGCTACACCTTC
>TRBJ1-1|TRBV4-1|.|.
CASSQDGEGYLNTEAFF
TGCGCCAGCAGCCAAGACGGGGAGGGGTATCTAAACACTGAAGCTTTCTTT
>TRBJ2-3|TRBV13|.|.
CASSFQRVNTDTQYF
TGTGCCAGCAGCTTCCAGCGGGTAAACACAGATACGCAGTATTTT
>TRBJ2-1|TRBV5-4|few|TRBD2
CASSSFAGGSYNEQFF
TGTGCCAGCAGCTCCTTCGCGGGAGGCTCCTACAATGAGCAGTTCTTC